This paragraph reports one T cell receptor (beta chain). The sample is drawn from a study of blood T cell repertoires in COVID-19. Study summary: PBMCs, B-cell-depleted T cells, or T cells were the source of the cDNA or gDNA that made up the material.

The data were produced by immunoSEQ multiplex PCR, yet TCRdb's version contains in-frame clones alone and is incomplete. The table records over 50,000 clones, roughly 87% of them present only once. The receptor's source is a human donor in a cohort sampled during active COVID-19. Input material: peripheral blood.

The CDR3 sequence: CAISENGRTGGEQYF. The CDR3 nucleotides read TGTGCCATCAGTGAAAACGGGAGGACCGGGGGCGAGCAGTACTTC. V is TRBV10-3 and J is TRBJ2-7; 7 nucleotides match TRBD2. The CDR3 consists of 15 residues. Trimming at V came to 3 bases and at J to 6 bases, leaving 11 bases not matched to a gene. CDR1 is ENHRY and CDR2 is SYGVKD in the germline V gene.